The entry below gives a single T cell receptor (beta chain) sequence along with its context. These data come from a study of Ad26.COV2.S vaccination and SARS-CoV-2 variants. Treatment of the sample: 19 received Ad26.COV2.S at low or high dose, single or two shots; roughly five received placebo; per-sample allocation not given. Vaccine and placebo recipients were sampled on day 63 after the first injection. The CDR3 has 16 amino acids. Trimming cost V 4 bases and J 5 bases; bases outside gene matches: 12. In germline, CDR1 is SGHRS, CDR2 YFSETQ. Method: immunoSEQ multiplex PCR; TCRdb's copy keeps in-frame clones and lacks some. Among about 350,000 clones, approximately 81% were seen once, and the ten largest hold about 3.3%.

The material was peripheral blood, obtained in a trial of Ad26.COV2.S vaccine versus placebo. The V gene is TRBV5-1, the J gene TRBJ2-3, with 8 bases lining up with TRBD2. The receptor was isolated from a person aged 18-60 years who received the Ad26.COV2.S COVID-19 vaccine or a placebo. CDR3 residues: CASSPDVGLVGDTQYF. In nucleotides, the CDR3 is TGCGCCAGCAGCCCCGACGTGGGACTAGTAGGAGATACGCAGTATTTT.